These T cell receptor beta chains were read from a single sample in a study of cytomegalovirus exposure and HLA in healthy donors. Produced via immunoSEQ multiplex PCR; TCRdb's table is partial and in-frame only. This listing includes about 77,000 clones. Source material: PBMCs. These receptors originate from a man aged 50-60 years in good health and CMV-seropositive. Each CDR3 is given with its conserved first and last residue. The D gene is left open where the match is weak.

>NA|TRBV19|TRBJ1-1
CASSIDTQNTEAFF
TGTGCCAGTAGTATCGACACACAGAACACTGAAGCTTTCTTT
>NA|TRBV11-2|TRBJ1-1
CASSLDRGDTEAFF
TGTGCCAGCAGCTTAGACCGCGGAGACACTGAAGCTTTCTTT
>NA|TRBV19|TRBJ1-5
CASSIGQNNQPQHF
TGTGCCAGTAGTATCGGACAGAACAATCAGCCCCAGCATTTT
>TRBD1|TRBV2|TRBJ1-1
CASSKRTGRTEAFF
TGTGCCAGCAGCAAACGGACAGGGAGGACTGAAGCTTTCTTT
>TRBD1|TRBV6-1|TRBJ2-5
CASSNSDRASYF
TGTGCCAGCAGTAATTCAGACAGGGCGTCGTACTTC
>NA|TRBV19|TRBJ2-1
CASSRGGDYNEQFF
TGTGCCAGTTCTAGGGGGGGGGACTACAATGAGCAGTTCTTC
>NA|TRBV6-1|TRBJ1-4
CASSEDLLGEKLFF
TGTGCCAGCAGTGAAGACCTGCTAGGAGAAAAACTGTTTTTT
>TRBD1|TRBV7-3|TRBJ2-2
CASSSQGAQTGELFF
TGTGCCAGCAGCTCCCAGGGGGCGCAGACCGGGGAGCTGTTTTTT
>TRBD1|TRBV7-3|TRBJ2-2
CASSSLTGRDIGELFF
TGTGCCAGCAGCTCCCTGACAGGGCGTGATATCGGGGAGCTGTTTTTT
>NA|TRBV18|TRBJ1-6
CASSPQGQGILNSPLHF
TGTGCCAGCTCACCACAGGGTCAGGGTATCCTTAATTCACCCCTCCACTTT